These 20 T cell receptor beta chains share one sample of origin, sequenced in a study of blood T cell repertoires in COVID-19. Assay: immunoSEQ multiplex PCR; the TCRdb copy retains only in-frame clones and omits some. The profile shows 100,000 to 140,000 clones, less than 90% of them singletons. The specimen was peripheral blood. The receptors were gathered from a human donor in a cohort sampled during active COVID-19.

The rearrangement joins TRBV14 to TRBJ1-6; 11 positions match TRBD1. CDR1 is SGHDN, CDR2 FVKESK, per germline. The V and J ends lost 4 bases and 10 bases, in that order; junction bases with no gene match: 3. CDR3 length: 14 residues. CDR3 residues: CASSRDRGGSPLHF. CDR3 nucleotides: TGTGCCAGCAGCCGGGACAGGGGGGGCTCACCCCTCCACTTT.

The gene calls are TRBV3-1 (or the pseudogene TRBV3-2) and TRBJ2-1; 12 bases are a match to TRBD2. The CDR3 runs to 16 residues. Per germline, CDR1 LGHDT and CDR2 YNNKEL (reference sequence). J gave up 8 bases and V 4 bases, and 9 bases lay outside the gene matches. In DNA form, the CDR3 reads TGTGCCAGCAGCCCCTTCAGGCTAGCGGGAGGGTATGAGCAGTTCTTC. Translated: CASSPFRLAGGYEQFF.

The chain links TRBV19 to TRBJ1-4, with TRBD1 matching 8 bases. The trim removed 2 bases at V and 0 bases at J, leaving 8 bases unmatched. CDR1 and CDR2 (germline): LNHDA, SQIVND (reference sequence). The CDR3 length is 18 residues. CDR3: CASSIRGQGSATNEKLFF. Here the CDR3 DNA reads TGTGCCAGTAGTATACGTGGACAGGGCAGTGCAACTAATGAAAAACTGTTTTTT.

This clone was counted a few times. This rearrangement joins TRBV4-3 to TRBJ2-1, with 7 bases identical to TRBD2. The germline V gene has CDR1 LGHNA and CDR2 YSLEER. V lost 0 bases and J lost 9; bases outside the gene matches: 2. The CDR3 totals 13 residues. CDR3 protein: CASSQESGIEQFF. The DNA of the CDR3 is TGCGCCAGCAGCCAAGAGAGCGGGATTGAGCAGTTCTTC.

With respect to this clone: The junction shows a germline mismatch at one end, possibly a read error. Other DNA sequences from this sample encode an identical CDR3 as well. J is TRBJ1-2 and V is TRBV7-8; D gene uncertain. CDR3 length equals 12 residues. Germline CDR1 SGHVS, CDR2 FQNEAQ. CDR3 in amino acids: CASSLGRDGYTF. The CDR3 DNA reads TGTGCCAGCAGCCTCGGTAGAGATGGTTACACCTTC.

The sample holds one count of this clone. This chain connects TRBV7-2 to TRBJ1-6; 8 positions agree with TRBD1. The germline gives CDR1 SGHTA, CDR2 FQGNSA. V gave up 6 bases and J gave up 7 bases; unmatched junction bases: 8. The CDR3 is made up of 15 amino acids. This CDR3 is CASRLRTGSNSPLHF. The CDR3 DNA reads TGTGCCAGCAGACTCAGGACAGGGTCGAATTCACCCCTCCACTTT.

The V call is TRBV11-2, the J call TRBJ2-7; 7 nucleotides match TRBD1. The CDR3 consists of 15 residues. Trimming at V came to 1 base and at J to 2 bases, leaving 5 bases not matched to a gene. Germline CDR1 SGHAT, CDR2 FQNNGV. CDR3 region: CASSLVQGVTYEQYF. The CDR3 DNA follows: TGTGCCAGCAGCTTAGTCCAGGGGGTCACCTACGAGCAGTACTTC.

This clone was counted between two and nine times. The V call is TRBV11-2, the J call TRBJ1-5; TRBD1 is a possible D gene (6 bases). Germline V gene sequence: CDR1 SGHAT, CDR2 FQNNGV. The V end lost 0 bases, the J end lost 3 bases, and 9 bases lay between the germline ends. The CDR3 consists of 15 residues. The CDR3 region is CASSLEGQYNQPQHF. The DNA for the CDR3 is TGTGCCAGCAGCTTAGAAGGACAGTACAATCAGCCCCAGCATTTT.

This rearrangement joins TRBV27 to TRBJ1-1, with a tentative D call TRBD1 (6 bases). This CDR3 has 14 residues. Germline V CDR1 and CDR2: MNHEY, SMNVEV (reference sequence). Deletions cut 5 bases from V and 1 base from J, with 11 bases between. CDR3 protein: CASSKLTGNTEAFF. CDR3 nucleotide sequence: TGTGCCAGCAGTAAATTGACAGGGAACACTGAAGCTTTCTTT.

This clone was picked up a small number of times. This rearrangement joins TRBV7-9 to TRBJ1-1; D call uncertain. Germline V gives CDR1 SEHNR, CDR2 FQNEAQ (reference sequence). The germline V and J ends were trimmed by 0 bases and 0 bases, with 5 bases remaining between them. The CDR3 length is 14 residues. This CDR3 is CASSLAQVNTEAFF. The CDR3 DNA follows: TGTGCCAGCAGCTTAGCTCAGGTGAACACTGAAGCTTTCTTT.

A single count supports this clone. The CDR3: CASSIAHVSSYEQYF. In DNA, the CDR3 is TGTGCCAGTAGTATAGCTCATGTGAGCTCCTACGAGCAGTACTTC. The J gene is TRBJ2-7, the V gene TRBV19; D not certain. The CDR3 consists of 15 residues. Germline CDR1 is LNHDA and CDR2 is SQIVND (reference sequence). Trimming stripped 1 base from V and 0 bases from J, with 10 bases between.

The chain employs TRBV9 and TRBJ2-5; unclear D gene. The CDR3 sequence is 14 residues long. Germline loops: CDR1 SGDLS, CDR2 YYNGEE. The V and J ends lost 4 bases and 1 base respectively, with 11 bases between them. Here the CDR3 reads CASSRAVAQETQYF. Here the CDR3 DNA reads TGTGCCAGCAGCCGTGCGGTCGCCCAAGAGACCCAGTACTTC.

The V and J genes are TRBV6-6 and TRBJ2-7; TRBD2 matches at 8 bases. The CDR3 runs 14 residues. The V gene end was trimmed by 4 bases and the J gene end by 4 bases; junction bases not matched to a gene: 6. CDR1 is MNHNY and CDR2 is SVGAGI in the germline V gene (reference sequence). The DNA of the CDR3 is TGTGCCAGCAGTTTAAGCGGGAGTCAGTACGAGCAGTACTTC. It encodes CASSLSGSQYEQYF.

The chain has TRBV3-1 (or the pseudogene TRBV3-2) and TRBJ1-2, with a possible D match to TRBD1 (6 bases). The CDR3 has 12 residues. Germline V gene data show CDR1 as LGHDT and CDR2 as YNNKEL (reference sequence). V dropped 10 bases and J dropped 7 bases, with 16 bases sitting between them. This chain's CDR3 is CANRGGGGGYTF. DNA of the CDR3: TGTGCCAACAGAGGGGGGGGTGGTGGCTACACCTTC.

The chain carries TRBV28 and TRBJ2-5, with a weak D call TRBD2 (6 bases). The germline V gene has CDR1 MDHEN and CDR2 SYDVKM. With 7 bases removed from V and 4 bases from J, the gap between germline ends came to 13 bases. This CDR3 has 13 residues. The CDR3 region is CASNGGYTETQYF. CDR3 in DNA: TGTGCCAGCAACGGAGGGTACACAGAGACCCAGTACTTC.

The chain carries TRBV5-1 and TRBJ2-1; D is possibly TRBD2 (6 bases). The CDR3 contains 14 residues. CDR1 is SGHRS, CDR2 YFSETQ, per germline. V was cut by 1 base and J by 4 bases, with 9 bases left in between. The CDR3 bases are TGCGCCAGCAGCTTGTCGGGGGATTACAATGAGCAGTTCTTC. It codes for CASSLSGDYNEQFF.

This chain connects TRBV24-1 to TRBJ2-3; no clear D gene. Trimming removed 4 bases at V and 0 bases at J, with 13 bases between. CDR1 and CDR2 (germline): KGHDR, SFDVKD. The CDR3 has 16 residues. The CDR3 DNA reads TGTGCCACCAGTGAGCTAAGCGCTCCTAGCACAGATACGCAGTATTTT. Translated: CATSELSAPSTDTQYF.

This chain uses TRBV27 with TRBJ2-2; no reliable D call. Between the trimmed V and J ends, which lost 3 bases and 6 bases, there was a span of 11 bases. Germline V CDR1 and CDR2: MNHEY, SMNVEV (reference sequence). The CDR3 covers 14 residues. The CDR3 coding sequence is TGTGCCAGCAGTTTCGACCTAGGCGCCGGGGAGCTGTTTTTT. Amino acid sequence: CASSFDLGAGELFF.

The rearrangement joins TRBV21-1 to TRBJ2-3; the D call of TRBD2 is as the table states it, not checked on the DNA. TRBV21-1 is classified as a pseudogene. The CDR3 is 17 amino acids. The CDR3 is CASRRLTSGTPTDTQYF. CDR3 DNA: TGTGCCAGCAGGAGACTAACTAGCGGGACCCCCACAGATACGCAGTATTTT.

The chain links TRBV27 to TRBJ2-2; D possibly corresponds to TRBD2 (5 bases). The CDR3 covers 16 residues. Germline loops: CDR1 MNHEY, CDR2 SMNVEV (reference sequence). The V gene lost 4 bases and the J gene lost 6 bases, with 18 bases spanning the gap. The CDR3 sequence: CASSYLRTGMAGELFF. The CDR3 DNA sequence: TGTGCCAGCAGTTACCTCCGGACGGGAATGGCCGGGGAGCTGTTTTTT.